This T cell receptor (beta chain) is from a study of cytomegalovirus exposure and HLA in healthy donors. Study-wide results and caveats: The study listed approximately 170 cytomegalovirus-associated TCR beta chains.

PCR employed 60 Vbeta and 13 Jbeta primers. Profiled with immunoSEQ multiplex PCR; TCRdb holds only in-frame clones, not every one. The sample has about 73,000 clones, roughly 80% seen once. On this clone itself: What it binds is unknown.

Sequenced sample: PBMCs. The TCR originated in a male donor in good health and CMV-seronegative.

The CDR3 sequence: CATNLTPCQPRDRTEAFF. For the CDR3, the DNA is TGTGCCACGAACCTTACCCCTTGCCAGCCGAGGGACAGAACTGAAGCTTTCTTT. The V gene is TRBV19, the J gene TRBJ1-1; 7 nucleotides match TRBD1. Germline-derived CDR1 and CDR2 are LNHDA and SQIVND (reference sequence). The CDR3 covers 18 residues. The V and J ends lost 10 bases and 5 bases, in that order; junction bases with no gene match: 25.